This T cell receptor (beta chain) was identified during a study of vaccination and CD4 T cells after COVID-19. Study-level information: The convalescents included six males and four females, and among them two were Hispanic while seven were Caucasian. Culture controls were given either a CEFX pool, an HIV-1 Nef pool, or no peptide.

Points on this clonotype: The antigen is unknown.

The treatment: roughly 10-day PBMC culture with coronavirus spike peptide pools or control peptides (ViraFEST assay). Investigators obtained the unexposed donor's CD4+ T cells before the COVID-19 pandemic (2011-2018). This CDR3 is built from 15 residues. V was shortened by 8 bases and J by 1 base, with 17 bases between the two germline ends. Germline CDR1 is MNHNS and CDR2 is SASEGT. The Oncomine TCR Beta short-read assay was applied to DNA of cultured CD4+ T cells. Scientists extracted genomic DNA from CD4+ T cells grown in culture. A single record per CDR3 protein comes from TCRdb applying MiXCR to the PCR reads. The profile covers approximately 9,800 distinct CDR3 sequences, with around 33% appearing a single time and 20% to 25% taken by the ten largest.

Sequencing was done on a sample of CD4+ T cells from blood, cultured in vitro. This chain joins TRBV6-1 and TRBJ1-1; D remains unclear. The clonotype comes from a human donor in good health. The CDR3 sequence: CASAATGEGNTEAFF. In DNA, the CDR3 is TGTGCCAGCGCTGCAACCGGGGAAGGGAACACTGAAGCTTTCTTT.